This TCR beta chain was documented in a study of cytomegalovirus exposure and HLA in healthy donors. The primer mix had 60 Vbeta and 13 Jbeta primers. Assay used: immunoSEQ multiplex PCR; TCRdb lists only in-frame clones, some missing. The sample shows approximately 38,000 clones, roughly 67% of them seen only once. Looked up from germline, CDR1 is SGHNT and CDR2 is YYREEE (reference sequence). CDR3 length: 18 amino acids. The ends lost 3 bases at V and 0 bases at J; junction bases unmatched: 9. Regarding this clone: What it binds is unknown.

Study-level results: Earlier analysis yielded a pattern in which most TCR beta V segments were productive about 90% or about 30% of the time.

The material sequenced was PBMCs. V and J are TRBV5-4 and TRBJ2-3, with TRBD2 matching over 11 bases. This TCR was recovered from a man in his forties or fifties in good health and CMV-seropositive. The CDR3 loop is CASSSLAGGRRSTDTQYF. CDR3 in DNA: TGTGCCAGCAGCTCCCTAGCGGGGGGCCGGCGGAGCACAGATACGCAGTATTTT.